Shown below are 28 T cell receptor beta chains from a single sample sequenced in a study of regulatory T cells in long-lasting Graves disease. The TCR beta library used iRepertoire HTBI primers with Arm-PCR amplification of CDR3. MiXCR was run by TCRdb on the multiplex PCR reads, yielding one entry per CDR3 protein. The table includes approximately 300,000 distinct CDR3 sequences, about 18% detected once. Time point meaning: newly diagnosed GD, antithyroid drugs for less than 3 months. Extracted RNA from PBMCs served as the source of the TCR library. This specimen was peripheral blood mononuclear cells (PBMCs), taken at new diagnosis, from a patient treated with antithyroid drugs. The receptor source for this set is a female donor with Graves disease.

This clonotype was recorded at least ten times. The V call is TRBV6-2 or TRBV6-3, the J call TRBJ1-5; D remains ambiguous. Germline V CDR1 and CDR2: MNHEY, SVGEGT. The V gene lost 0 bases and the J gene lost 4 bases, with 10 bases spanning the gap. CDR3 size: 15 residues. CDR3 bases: TGTGCCAGCAGTTACTCCCAGTGGCATAATCAGCCCCAGCATTTT. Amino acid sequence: CASSYSQWHNQPQHF.

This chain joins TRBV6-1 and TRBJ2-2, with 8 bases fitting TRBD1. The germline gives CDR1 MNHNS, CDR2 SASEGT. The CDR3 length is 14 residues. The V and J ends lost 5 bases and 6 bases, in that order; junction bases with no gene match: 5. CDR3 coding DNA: TGTGCCAGCAGTCTACAGGGGGACTCCGGGGAGCTGTTTTTT. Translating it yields CASSLQGDSGELFF.

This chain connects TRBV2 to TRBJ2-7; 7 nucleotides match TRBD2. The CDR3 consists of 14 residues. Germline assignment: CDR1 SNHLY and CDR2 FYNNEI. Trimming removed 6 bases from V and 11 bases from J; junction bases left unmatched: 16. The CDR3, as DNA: TGTGCCAGCAGAAACTTCTTCCTAGCGGAAAGGGAGTACTTC. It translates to CASRNFFLAEREYF.

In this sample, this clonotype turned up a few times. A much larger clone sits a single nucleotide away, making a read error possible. In DNA, the CDR3 is TGTGCCAGCAGTTCCCCCATGGGGGCAGCGACCGGGGAGCCGTTTTTT. Its protein product is CASSSPMGAATGEPFF. The chain uses TRBV28 and TRBJ2-2; D is possibly TRBD1 (6 bases). The CDR3 consists of 16 residues. Germline lookup yields CDR1 MDHEN and CDR2 SYDVKM.

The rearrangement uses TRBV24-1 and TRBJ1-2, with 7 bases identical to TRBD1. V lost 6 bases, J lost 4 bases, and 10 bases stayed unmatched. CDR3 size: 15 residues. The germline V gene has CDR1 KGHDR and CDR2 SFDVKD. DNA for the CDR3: TGTGCCACCAGTCCCTCTGACAGGGATCGCTATGGCTACACCTTC. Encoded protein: CATSPSDRDRYGYTF.

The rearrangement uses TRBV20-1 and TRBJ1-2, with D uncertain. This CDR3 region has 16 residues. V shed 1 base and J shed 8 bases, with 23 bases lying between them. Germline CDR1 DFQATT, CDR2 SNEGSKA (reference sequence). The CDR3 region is CSARVPPGPGSGGYTF. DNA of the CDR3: TGCAGTGCTAGAGTCCCACCCGGACCCGGTAGTGGAGGCTACACCTTC.

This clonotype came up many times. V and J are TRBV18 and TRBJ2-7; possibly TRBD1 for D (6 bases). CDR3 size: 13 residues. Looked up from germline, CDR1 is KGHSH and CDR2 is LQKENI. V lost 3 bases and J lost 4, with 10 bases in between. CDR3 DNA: TGTGCCAGCTCACCCGGGACACTGTACGAGCAGTACTTC. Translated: CASSPGTLYEQYF.

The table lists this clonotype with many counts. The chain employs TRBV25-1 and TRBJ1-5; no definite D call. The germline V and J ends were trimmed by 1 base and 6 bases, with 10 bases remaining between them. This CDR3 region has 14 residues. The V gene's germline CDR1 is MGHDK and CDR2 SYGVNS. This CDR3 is CASSESGQIQPQHF. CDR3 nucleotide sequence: TGTGCCAGCAGTGAATCCGGGCAAATTCAGCCCCAGCATTTT. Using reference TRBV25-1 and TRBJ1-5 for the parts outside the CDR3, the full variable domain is EADIYQTPRYLVIGTGKKITLECSQTMGHDKMYWYQQDPGMELHLIHYSYGVNSTEKGDLSSESTVSRIRTEHFPLTLESARPSHTSQYLCASSESGQIQPQHFGDGTRLSIL.

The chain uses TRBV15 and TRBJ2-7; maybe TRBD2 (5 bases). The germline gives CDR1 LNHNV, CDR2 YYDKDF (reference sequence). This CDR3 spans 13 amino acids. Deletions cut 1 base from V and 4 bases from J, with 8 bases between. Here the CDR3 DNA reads TGTGCCACCAGCAGAGGATGGGAGTACGAGCAGTACTTC. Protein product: CATSRGWEYEQYF.

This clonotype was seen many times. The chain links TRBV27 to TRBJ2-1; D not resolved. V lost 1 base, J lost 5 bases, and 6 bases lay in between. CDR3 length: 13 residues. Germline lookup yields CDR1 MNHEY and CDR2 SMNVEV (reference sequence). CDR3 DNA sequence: TGTGCCAGCAGTTTATTCTCAGACAATGAGCAGTTCTTC. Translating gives CASSLFSDNEQFF.

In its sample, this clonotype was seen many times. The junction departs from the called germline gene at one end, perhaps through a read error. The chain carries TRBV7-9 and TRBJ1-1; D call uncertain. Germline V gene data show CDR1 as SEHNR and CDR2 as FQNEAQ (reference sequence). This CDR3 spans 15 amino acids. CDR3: CASSPLETVNTEAFF. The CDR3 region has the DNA TGCGCCAGCAGCCCCTTGGAGACGGTGAACACTGAAGCTTTCTTT.

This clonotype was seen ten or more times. The CDR3 DNA is TGTGCCTGGAGTGTAGCTCTATCGGGGAGGGAGACCCAGTACTTC. Amino acid sequence: CAWSVALSGRETQYF. The rearrangement joins TRBV30 to TRBJ2-5, with a weak D call TRBD2 (6 bases). V was pared by 0 bases and J by 5 bases, with 16 bases between. The CDR3 spans 15 residues. Germline CDR1 reads GTSNPN; CDR2 reads SVGIG (reference sequence). Complete variable domain (other parts from reference TRBV30 and TRBJ2-5): SQTIHQWPATLVQPVGSPLSLECTVEGTSNPNLYWYRQAAGRGLQLLFYSVGIGQISSEVPQNLSASRPQDRQFILSSKKLLLSDSGFYLCAWSVALSGRETQYFGPGTRLLVL.

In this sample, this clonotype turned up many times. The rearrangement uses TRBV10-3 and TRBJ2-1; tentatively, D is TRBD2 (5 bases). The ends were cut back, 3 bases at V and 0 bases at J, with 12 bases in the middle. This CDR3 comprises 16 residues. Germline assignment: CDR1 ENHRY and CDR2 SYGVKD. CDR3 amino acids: CAISEGGSSSYNEQFF. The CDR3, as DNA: TGTGCCATCAGTGAAGGAGGATCGAGCTCCTACAATGAGCAGTTCTTC.

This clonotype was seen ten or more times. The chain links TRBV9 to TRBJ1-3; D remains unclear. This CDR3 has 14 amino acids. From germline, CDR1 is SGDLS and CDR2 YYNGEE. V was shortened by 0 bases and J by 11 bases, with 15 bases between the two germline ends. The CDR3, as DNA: TGTGCCAGCAGCGTAGACAGTGGGGAACGCCCCATATATTTT. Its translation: CASSVDSGERPIYF. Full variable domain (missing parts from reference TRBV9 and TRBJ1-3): DSGVTQTPKHLITATGQRVTLRCSPRSGDLSVYWYQQSLDQGLQFLIQYYNGEERAKGNILERFSAQQFPDLHSELNLSSLELGDSALYFCASSVDSGERPIYFGEGSWLTVV.

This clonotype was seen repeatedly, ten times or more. The CDR3 loop is CASSLGQGRREKLFF. For the CDR3, the DNA is TGTGCCAGCAGCTTAGGACAGGGGAGGCGTGAAAAACTGTTTTTT. This chain links TRBV11-2 with TRBJ1-4, with 8 nucleotides matching TRBD1. The CDR3 has 15 residues. Trimming removed 1 base from V and 7 bases from J; junction bases left unmatched: 5. Germline V gene sequence: CDR1 SGHAT, CDR2 FQNNGV.

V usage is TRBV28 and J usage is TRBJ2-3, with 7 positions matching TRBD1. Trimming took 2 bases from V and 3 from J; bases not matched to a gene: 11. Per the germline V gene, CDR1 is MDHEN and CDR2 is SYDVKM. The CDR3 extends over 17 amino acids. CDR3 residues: CASSLTPTGTPTDTQYF. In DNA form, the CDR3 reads TGTGCCAGCAGTTTAACCCCGACAGGGACGCCAACAGATACGCAGTATTTT.

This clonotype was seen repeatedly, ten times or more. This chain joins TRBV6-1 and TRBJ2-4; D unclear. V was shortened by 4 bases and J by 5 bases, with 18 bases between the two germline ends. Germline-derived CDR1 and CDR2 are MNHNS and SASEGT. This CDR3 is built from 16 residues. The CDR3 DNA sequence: TGTGCCAGCAGTGGTTGGTCCCGGCTCTCCCAAAACATTCAGTACTTC. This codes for CASSGWSRLSQNIQYF.

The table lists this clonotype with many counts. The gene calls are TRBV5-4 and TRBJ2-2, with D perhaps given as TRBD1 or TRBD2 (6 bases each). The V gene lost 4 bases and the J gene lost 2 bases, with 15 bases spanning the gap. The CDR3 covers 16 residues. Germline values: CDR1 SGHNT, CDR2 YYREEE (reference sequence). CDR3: CASSPGGGQNTGELFF. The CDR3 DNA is TGTGCCAGCAGCCCGGGTGGGGGGCAAAACACCGGGGAGCTGTTTTTT.

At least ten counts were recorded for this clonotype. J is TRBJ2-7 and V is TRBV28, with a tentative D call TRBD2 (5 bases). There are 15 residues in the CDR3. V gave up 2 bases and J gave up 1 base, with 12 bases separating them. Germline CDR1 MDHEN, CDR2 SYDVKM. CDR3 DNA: TGTGCCAGCAGTTTAGTTGGACTTCCATCCTACGAGCAGTACTTC. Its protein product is CASSLVGLPSYEQYF.

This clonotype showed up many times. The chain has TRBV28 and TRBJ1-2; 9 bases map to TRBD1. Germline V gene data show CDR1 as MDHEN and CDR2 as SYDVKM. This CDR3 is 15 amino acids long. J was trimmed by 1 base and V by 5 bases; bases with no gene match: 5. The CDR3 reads CASSAPGQGNYGYTF. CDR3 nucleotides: TGTGCCAGCAGTGCCCCGGGACAGGGTAACTATGGCTACACCTTC.

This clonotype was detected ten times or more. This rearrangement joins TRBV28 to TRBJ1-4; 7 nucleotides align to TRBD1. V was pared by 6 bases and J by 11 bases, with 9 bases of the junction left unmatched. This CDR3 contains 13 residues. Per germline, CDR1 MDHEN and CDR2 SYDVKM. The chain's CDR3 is CASRPTTGRKLFF. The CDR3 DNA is TGTGCCAGCAGGCCAACGACAGGGCGGAAACTGTTTTTT.

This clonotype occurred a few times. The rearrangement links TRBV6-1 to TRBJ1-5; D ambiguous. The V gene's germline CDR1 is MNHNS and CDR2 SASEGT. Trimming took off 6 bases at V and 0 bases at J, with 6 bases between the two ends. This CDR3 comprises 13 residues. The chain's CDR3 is CASSPYSNQPQHF. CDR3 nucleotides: TGTGCCAGCAGCCCCTATAGCAATCAGCCCCAGCATTTT.

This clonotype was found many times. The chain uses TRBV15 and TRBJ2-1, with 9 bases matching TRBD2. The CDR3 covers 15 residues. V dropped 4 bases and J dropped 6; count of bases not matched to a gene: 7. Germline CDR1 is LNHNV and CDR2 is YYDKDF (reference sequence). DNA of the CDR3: TGTGCCACCAGCACCCAGCGGGAGGCGTTCAATGAGCAGTTCTTC. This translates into CATSTQREAFNEQFF.

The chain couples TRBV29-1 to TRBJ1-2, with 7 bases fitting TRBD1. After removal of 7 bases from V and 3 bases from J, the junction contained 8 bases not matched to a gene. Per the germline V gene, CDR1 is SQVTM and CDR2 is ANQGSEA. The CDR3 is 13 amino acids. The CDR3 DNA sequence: TGCAGCGCCAGAGACAGGGCTCACTATGGCTACACCTTC. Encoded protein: CSARDRAHYGYTF.

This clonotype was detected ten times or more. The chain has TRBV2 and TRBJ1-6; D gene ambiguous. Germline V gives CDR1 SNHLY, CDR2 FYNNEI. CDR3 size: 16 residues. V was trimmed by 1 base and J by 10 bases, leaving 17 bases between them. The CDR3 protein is CASSEDPFVRGSPLHF. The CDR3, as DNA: TGTGCCAGCAGTGAAGATCCATTCGTACGTGGCTCACCCCTCCACTTT.

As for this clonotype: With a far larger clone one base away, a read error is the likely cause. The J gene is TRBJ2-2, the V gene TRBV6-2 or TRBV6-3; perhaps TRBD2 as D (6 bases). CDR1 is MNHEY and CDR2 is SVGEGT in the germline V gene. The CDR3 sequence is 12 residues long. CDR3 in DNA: TGTGCCAGCAGAAGGAACACCGGGGGGCTGTTTTTT. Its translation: CASRRNTGGLFF.

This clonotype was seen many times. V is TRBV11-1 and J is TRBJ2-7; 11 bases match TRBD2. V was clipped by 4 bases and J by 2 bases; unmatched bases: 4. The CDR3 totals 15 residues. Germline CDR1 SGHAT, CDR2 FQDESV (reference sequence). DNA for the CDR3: TGTGCCAGCAGCTCCGGGACTAGCGGCACCTACGAGCAGTACTTC. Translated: CASSSGTSGTYEQYF. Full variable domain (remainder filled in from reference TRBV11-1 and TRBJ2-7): EAEVAQSPRYKITEKSQAVAFWCDPISGHATLYWYRQILGQGPELLVQFQDESVVDDSQLPKDRFSAERLKGVDSTLKIQPAELGDSAMYLCASSSGTSGTYEQYFGPGTRLTVT.

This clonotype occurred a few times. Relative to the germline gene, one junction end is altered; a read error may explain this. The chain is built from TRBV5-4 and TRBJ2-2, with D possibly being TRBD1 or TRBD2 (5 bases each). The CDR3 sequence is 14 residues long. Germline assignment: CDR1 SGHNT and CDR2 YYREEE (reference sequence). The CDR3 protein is CASSPGPNTGALFF. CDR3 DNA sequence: TGTGCCAGCAGCCCGGGACCGAACACCGGGGCGCTGTTTTTT.